This T cell receptor beta chain was obtained from a study of CD8+ T cells in alopecia areata. Study-wide context: Oral tofacitinib (5 to 10 mg twice daily) was administered to treated patients. The duration of tofacitinib was 6 to 18 months, with 6 months off drug afterward. Study results and limitations: Sharing of TCR sequences between patients (possibly for HLA-related reasons) was less clear than in mice.

Extraction of RNA preceded its reverse transcription into cDNA, which served as the sequencing template. The protocol was immunoSEQ multiplex PCR, while the TCRdb copy is restricted to in-frame clones and leaves out a portion. The profile shows 140,000 to 150,000 clones, roughly half of them singletons. As regards this clone: Its target is unknown.

This CDR3 region has 15 residues. V gave up 1 base and J gave up 1 base; unmatched junction bases: 3. Germline V gives CDR1 KGHSH, CDR2 LQKENI. Lesional scalp punch biopsies and peripheral blood came from alopecia areata patients. The origin of this receptor is a human donor with alopecia areata. Sample: CD4+ T cells sorted from blood, taken at week 0. This chain joins TRBV18 and TRBJ1-1; the match to TRBD1 covers 7 bases. For the CDR3, the DNA is TGTGCCAGCTCACCACTACAGGGGACGAACACTGAAGCTTTCTTT. It specifies CASSPLQGTNTEAFF.